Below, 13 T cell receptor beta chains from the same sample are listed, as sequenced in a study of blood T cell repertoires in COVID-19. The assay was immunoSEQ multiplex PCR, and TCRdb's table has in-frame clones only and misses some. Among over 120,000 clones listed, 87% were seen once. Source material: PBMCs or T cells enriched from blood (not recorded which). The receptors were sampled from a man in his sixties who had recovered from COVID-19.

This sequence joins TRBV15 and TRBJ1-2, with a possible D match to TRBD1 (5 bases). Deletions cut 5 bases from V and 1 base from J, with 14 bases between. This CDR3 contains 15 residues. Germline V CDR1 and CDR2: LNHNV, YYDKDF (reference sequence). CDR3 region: CATSLDRKLNYGYTF. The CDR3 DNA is TGTGCCACCAGCCTCGACAGAAAACTTAACTATGGCTACACCTTC.

CDR3 nucleotide sequence: TGTGCCAGCAGCCAGGTGGCAGGGAACACTGAAGCTTTCTTT. The encoded protein is CASSQVAGNTEAFF. The chain combines TRBV7-9 with TRBJ1-1; D is ambiguous. CDR1 and CDR2 from the germline V gene are SEHNR and FQNEAQ (reference sequence). This CDR3 has 14 amino acids. Trimming shortened V by 5 bases and J by 1 base, and 11 bases separated the two germline ends.

The CDR3 is CASSTWDRGEAFF. DNA of the CDR3: TGTGCCAGCAGCACTTGGGACAGGGGGGAAGCTTTCTTT. The chain has TRBV2 and TRBJ1-1; 11 nucleotides agree with TRBD1. The CDR3 extends over 13 amino acids. Germline V gene sequence: CDR1 SNHLY, CDR2 FYNNEI. J gave up 8 bases and V 6 bases, and 5 bases lay outside the gene matches.

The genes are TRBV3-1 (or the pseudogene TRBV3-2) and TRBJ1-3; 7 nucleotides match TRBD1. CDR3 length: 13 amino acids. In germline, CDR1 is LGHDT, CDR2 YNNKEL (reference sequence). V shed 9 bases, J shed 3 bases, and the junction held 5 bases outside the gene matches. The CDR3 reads CASSNRGGNTIYF. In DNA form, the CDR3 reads TGTGCCAGTTCCAACAGGGGTGGAAACACCATATATTTT.

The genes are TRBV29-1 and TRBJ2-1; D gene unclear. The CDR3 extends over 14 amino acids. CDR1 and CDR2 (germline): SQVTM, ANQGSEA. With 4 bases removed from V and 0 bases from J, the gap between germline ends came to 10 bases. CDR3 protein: CSVGLSSSYNEQFF. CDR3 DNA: TGCAGCGTTGGACTCTCTAGCTCCTACAATGAGCAGTTCTTC.

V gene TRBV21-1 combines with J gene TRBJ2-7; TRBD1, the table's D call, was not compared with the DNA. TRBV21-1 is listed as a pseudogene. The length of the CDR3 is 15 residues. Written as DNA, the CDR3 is TGTGCCAGCAGCAGCAACAGGGGAATTACTCTCGAGCAGTACTTC. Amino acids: CASSSNRGITLEQYF.

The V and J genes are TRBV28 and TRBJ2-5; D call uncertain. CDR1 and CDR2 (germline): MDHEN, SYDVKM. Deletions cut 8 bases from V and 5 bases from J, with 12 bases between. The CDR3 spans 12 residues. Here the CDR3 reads CASRINGETQYF. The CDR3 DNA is TGTGCCAGCCGGATCAACGGGGAGACCCAGTACTTC. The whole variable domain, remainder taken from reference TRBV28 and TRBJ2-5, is DVKVTQSSRYLVKRTGEKVFLECVQDMDHENMFWYRQDPGLGLRLIYFSYDVKMKEKGDIPEGYSVSREKKERFSLILESASTNQTSMYLCASRINGETQYFGPGTRLLVL.

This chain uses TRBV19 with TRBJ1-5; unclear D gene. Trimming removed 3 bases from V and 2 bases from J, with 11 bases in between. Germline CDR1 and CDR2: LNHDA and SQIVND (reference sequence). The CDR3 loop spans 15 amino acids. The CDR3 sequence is CASSIRGSGNQPQHF. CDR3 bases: TGTGCCAGTAGTATTCGCGGTTCCGGCAATCAGCCCCAGCATTTT.

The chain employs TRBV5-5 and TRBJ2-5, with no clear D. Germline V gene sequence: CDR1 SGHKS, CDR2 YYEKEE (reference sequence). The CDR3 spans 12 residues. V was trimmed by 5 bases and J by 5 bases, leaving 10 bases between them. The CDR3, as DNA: TGTGCCAGCAGTACACCTCTCGAGACCCAGTACTTC. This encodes CASSTPLETQYF.

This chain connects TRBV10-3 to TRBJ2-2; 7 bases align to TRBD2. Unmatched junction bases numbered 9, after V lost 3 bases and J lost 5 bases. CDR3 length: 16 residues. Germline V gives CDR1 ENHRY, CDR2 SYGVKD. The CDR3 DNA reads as TGTGCCATCAGTGATGCCCGGGACTACCAAACCGGGGAGCTGTTTTTT. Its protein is CAISDARDYQTGELFF.

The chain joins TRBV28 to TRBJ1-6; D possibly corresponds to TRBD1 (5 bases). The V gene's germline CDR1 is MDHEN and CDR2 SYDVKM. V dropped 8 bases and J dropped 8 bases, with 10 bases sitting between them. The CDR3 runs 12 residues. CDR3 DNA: TGTGCCAGCGGGGACTCCTATTCACCCCTCCACTTT. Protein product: CASGDSYSPLHF.

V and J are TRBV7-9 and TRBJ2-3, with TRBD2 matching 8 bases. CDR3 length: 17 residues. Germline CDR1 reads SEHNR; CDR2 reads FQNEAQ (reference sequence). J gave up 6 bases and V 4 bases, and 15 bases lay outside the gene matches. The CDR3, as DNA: TGTGCCAGCAGCTCACCCCACGAGGGACTAGGGCCTGATACGCAGTATTTT. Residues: CASSSPHEGLGPDTQYF. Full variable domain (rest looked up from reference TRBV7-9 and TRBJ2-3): DTGVSQNPRHKITKRGQNVTFRCDPISEHNRLYWYRQTLGQGPEFLTYFQNEAQLEKSRLLSDRFSAERPKGSFSTLEIQRTEQGDSAMYLCASSSPHEGLGPDTQYFGPGTRLTVL.

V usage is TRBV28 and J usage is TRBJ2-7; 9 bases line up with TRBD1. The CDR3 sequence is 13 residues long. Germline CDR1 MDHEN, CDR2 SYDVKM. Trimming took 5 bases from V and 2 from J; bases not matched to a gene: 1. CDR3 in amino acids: CASSRQGAYEQYF. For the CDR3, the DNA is TGTGCCAGCAGTCGACAGGGGGCCTACGAGCAGTACTTC.